This TCR beta chain was captured by sequencing in a study of blood T cell repertoires in COVID-19. Study-wide background: Whether acute or convalescent, the COVID-19 samples came from the United States, Italy and Spain. Sample material is recorded as cDNA or gDNA derived from T cells, B-cell-depleted T cells, or PBMCs.

Trimming cost V 3 bases and J 4 bases, with 11 bases left between them. The germline V gene encodes CDR1 SGDLS and CDR2 YYNGEE. The CDR3 sequence is 14 residues long. Original processing notes: Amplification with reference gene primers provided the estimates of nucleated cell counts. Sequenced by immunoSEQ multiplex PCR; TCRdb stores in-frame clones only, minus some. V and J calls and clone size come straight from that table; D and trimming were deduced from the DNA. The sample includes about 74,000 clones, almost 85% of them seen just once. The J gene is TRBJ2-1, the V gene TRBV9; D is ambiguous. Sequenced: peripheral blood. The sequence came from a man between 45 and 60 years old with acute or convalescent COVID-19. This CDR3 reads CASSAQTRYNEQFF. The CDR3 DNA reads TGTGCCAGCAGCGCGCAAACCAGATACAATGAGCAGTTCTTC.